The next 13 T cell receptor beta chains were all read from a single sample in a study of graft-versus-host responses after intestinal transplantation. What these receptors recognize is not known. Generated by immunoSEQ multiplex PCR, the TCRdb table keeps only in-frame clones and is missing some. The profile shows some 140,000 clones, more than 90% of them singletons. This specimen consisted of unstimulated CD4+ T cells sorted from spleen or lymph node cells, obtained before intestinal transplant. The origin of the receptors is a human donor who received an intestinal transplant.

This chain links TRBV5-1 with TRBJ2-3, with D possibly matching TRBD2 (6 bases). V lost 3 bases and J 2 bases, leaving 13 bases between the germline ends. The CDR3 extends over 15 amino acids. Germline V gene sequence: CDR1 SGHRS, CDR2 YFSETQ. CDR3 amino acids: CASSWGVRNTDTQYF. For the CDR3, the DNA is TGCGCCAGCAGCTGGGGGGTCAGAAACACAGATACGCAGTATTTT.

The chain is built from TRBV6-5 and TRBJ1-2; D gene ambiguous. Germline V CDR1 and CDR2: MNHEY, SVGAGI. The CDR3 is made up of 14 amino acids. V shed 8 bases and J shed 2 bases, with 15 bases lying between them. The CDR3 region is CASGREKTNYGYTF. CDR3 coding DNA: TGTGCCAGCGGGAGGGAGAAGACGAACTATGGCTACACCTTC.

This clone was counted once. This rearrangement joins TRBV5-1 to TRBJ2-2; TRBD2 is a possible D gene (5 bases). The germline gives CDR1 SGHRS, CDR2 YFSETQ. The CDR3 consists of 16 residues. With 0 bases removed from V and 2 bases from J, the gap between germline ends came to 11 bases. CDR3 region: CASSLAGLINTGELFF. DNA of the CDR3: TGCGCCAGCAGCTTGGCCGGACTTATAAACACCGGGGAGCTGTTTTTT. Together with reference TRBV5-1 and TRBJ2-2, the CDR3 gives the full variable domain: KAGVTQTPRYLIKTRGQQVTLSCSPISGHRSVSWYQQTPGQGLQFLFEYFSETQRNKGNFPGRFSGRQFSNSRSEMNVSTLELGDSALYLCASSLAGLINTGELFFGEGSRLTVL.

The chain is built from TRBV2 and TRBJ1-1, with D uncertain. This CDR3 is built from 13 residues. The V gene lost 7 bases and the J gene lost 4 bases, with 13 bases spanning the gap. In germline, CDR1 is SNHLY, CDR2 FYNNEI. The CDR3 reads CASNPYSATEAFF. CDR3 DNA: TGTGCCAGCAATCCCTACAGTGCCACTGAAGCTTTCTTT.

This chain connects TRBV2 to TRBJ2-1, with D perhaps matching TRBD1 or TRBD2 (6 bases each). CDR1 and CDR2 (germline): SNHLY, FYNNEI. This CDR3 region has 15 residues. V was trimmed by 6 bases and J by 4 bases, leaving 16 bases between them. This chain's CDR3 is CASRQGGTTYNEQFF. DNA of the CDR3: TGTGCCAGCAGGCAAGGGGGGACAACATACAATGAGCAGTTCTTC. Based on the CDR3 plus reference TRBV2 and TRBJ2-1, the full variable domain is EPEVTQTPSHQVTQMGQEVILRCVPISNHLYFYWYRQILGQKVEFLVSFYNNEISEKSEIFDDQFSVERPDGSNFTLKIRSTKLEDSAMYFCASRQGGTTYNEQFFGPGTRLTVL.

The CDR3 coding sequence is TGCGCCAGCAGCGACGGGACCCCACAAGAGACCCAGTACTTC. Protein: CASSDGTPQETQYF. The V gene is TRBV5-1, the J gene TRBJ2-5; either TRBD1 or TRBD2 may fit D (5 bases each). The CDR3 has 14 residues. Germline CDR1 reads SGHRS; CDR2 reads YFSETQ. V was cut by 4 bases and J by 2 bases, with 12 bases left in between. Complete variable domain (other parts from reference TRBV5-1 and TRBJ2-5): KAGVTQTPRYLIKTRGQQVTLSCSPISGHRSVSWYQQTPGQGLQFLFEYFSETQRNKGNFPGRFSGRQFSNSRSEMNVSTLELGDSALYLCASSDGTPQETQYFGPGTRLLVL.

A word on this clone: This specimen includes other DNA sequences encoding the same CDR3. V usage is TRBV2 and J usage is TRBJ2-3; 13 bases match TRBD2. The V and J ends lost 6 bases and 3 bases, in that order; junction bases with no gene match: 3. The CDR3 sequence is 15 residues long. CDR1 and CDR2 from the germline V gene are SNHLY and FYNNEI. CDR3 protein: CASSLLAGGTDTQYF. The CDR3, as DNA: TGTGCCAGCAGCCTACTAGCGGGGGGGACAGATACGCAGTATTTT.

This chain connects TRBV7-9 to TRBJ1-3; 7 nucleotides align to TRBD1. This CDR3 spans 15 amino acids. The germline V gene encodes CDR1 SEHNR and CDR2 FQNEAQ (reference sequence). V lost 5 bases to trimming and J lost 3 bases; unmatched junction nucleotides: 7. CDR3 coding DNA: TGTGCCAGCAGCAGGGGACAGATTGGTGGAAACACCATATATTTT. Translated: CASSRGQIGGNTIYF.

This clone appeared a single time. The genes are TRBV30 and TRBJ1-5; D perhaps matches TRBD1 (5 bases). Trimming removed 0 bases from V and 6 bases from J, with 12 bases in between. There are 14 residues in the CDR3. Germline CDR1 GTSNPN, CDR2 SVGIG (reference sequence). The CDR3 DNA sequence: TGTGCCTGGAGTGTAGCAGGGTTAGGTCAGCCCCAGCATTTT. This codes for CAWSVAGLGQPQHF.

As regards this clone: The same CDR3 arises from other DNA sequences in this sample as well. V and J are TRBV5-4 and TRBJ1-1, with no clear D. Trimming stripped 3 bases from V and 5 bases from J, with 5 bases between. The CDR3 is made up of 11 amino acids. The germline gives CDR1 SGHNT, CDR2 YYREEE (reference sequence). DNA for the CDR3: TGTGCCAGCAGCTCACGGACTGAAGCTTTCTTT. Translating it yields CASSSRTEAFF. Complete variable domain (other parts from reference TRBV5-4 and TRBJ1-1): ETGVTQSPTHLIKTRGQQVTLRCSSQSGHNTVSWYQQALGQGPQFIFQYYREEENGRGNFPPRFSGLQFPNYSSELNVNALELDDSALYLCASSSRTEAFFGQGTRLTVV.

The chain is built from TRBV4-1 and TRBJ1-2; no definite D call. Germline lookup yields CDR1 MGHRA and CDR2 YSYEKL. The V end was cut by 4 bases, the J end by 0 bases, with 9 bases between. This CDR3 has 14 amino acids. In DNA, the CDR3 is TGCGCCAGCAGCCGTGCGGTATCTAACTATGGCTACACCTTC. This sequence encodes CASSRAVSNYGYTF.

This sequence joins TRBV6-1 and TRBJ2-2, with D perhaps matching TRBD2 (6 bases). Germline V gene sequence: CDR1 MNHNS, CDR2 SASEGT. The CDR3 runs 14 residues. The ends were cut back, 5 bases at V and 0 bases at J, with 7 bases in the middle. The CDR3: CASSWGANTGELFF. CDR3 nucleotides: TGTGCCAGCAGTTGGGGGGCGAACACCGGGGAGCTGTTTTTT.

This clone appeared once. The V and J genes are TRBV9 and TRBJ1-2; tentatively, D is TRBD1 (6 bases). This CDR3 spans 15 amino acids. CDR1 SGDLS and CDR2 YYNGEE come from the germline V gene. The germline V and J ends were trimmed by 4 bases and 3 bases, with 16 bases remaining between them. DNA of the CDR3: TGTGCCAGCAGCCCCCGGGGGACAACCTACTATGGCTACACCTTC. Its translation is CASSPRGTTYYGYTF.